The T cell receptor (beta chain) described here comes from a study of T cells in tumors after PD-1 blockade. The CDR3 loop spans 10 amino acids. V lost 7 bases, J lost 2 bases, and 2 bases lay in between. The germline V gene has CDR1 KGHSH and CDR2 LQKENI. The data were produced by immunoSEQ multiplex PCR, yet TCRdb's version contains in-frame clones alone and is incomplete. This sample has about 48,000 clones; about 85% occur once, and the top ten carry less than 5%. Sequencing was performed on PBMCs, taken before anti-PD-1 treatment. This sequence was found in a human donor with basal cell carcinoma. The chain has TRBV18 and TRBJ2-5; D unresolved. Here the CDR3 DNA reads TGTGCCAGCTTTCAAGAGACCCAGTACTTC. Amino acid sequence: CASFQETQYF.